This T cell receptor (beta chain) was profiled in a study of OX40 agonist ivuxolimab in advanced cancers. The CDR3 loop spans 14 amino acids. The V end lost 3 bases, the J end lost 4 bases, and 12 bases lay between the germline ends. Per germline, CDR1 SNHLY and CDR2 FYNNEI. This table comes from immunoSEQ multiplex PCR, and its TCRdb copy is limited to in-frame clones, with some not included. This sample yields some 84,000 clones, of which roughly nine tenths are seen a single time; about 0.2% belongs to the top ten. The rearrangement joins TRBV2 to TRBJ2-5; no reliable D call. The input for sequencing was CD4+ or CD8+ T cells sorted from blood, taken in a trial of the OX40 agonist ivuxolimab. This clonotype originated in an adult with an advanced solid tumor such as melanoma, head and neck, liver or kidney cancer. In DNA form, the CDR3 reads TGTGCCAGCAGTGAGCGTACCACCGGAGAGACCCAGTACTTC. The encoded protein is CASSERTTGETQYF. Filled out from reference TRBV2 and TRBJ2-5, the complete variable domain reads EPEVTQTPSHQVTQMGQEVILRCVPISNHLYFYWYRQILGQKVEFLVSFYNNEISEKSEIFDDQFSVERPDGSNFTLKIRSTKLEDSAMYFCASSERTTGETQYFGPGTRLLVL.